Below are 21 T cell receptor beta chains sequenced from a single sample in a study of blood T cells in healthy people across ages. Primers used in a second PCR of about 6 to 11 cycles were a sample-barcoded 5' primer and a J-beta primer mix. TCRdb independently ran MiXCR on the 5' RACE reads; one entry per CDR3 protein. The sample lists 750,000 or so distinct CDR3 sequences, more than 20% seen once, with 9% to 9.5% in the top ten. These sequences were also reported in another study, on T cells of mothers and their children.

The material sequenced was blood. These receptors all come from a boy under 18 in good health.

CDR3 in amino acids: CASRESGSGGEQFF. The CDR3 nucleotides are TGTGCCAGCAGGGAAAGCGGGAGCGGAGGTGAGCAGTTCTTC. The J gene is TRBJ2-1, the V gene TRBV2; TRBD2 matches 8 bases. The ends lost 6 bases at V and 9 bases at J; junction bases unmatched: 10. The CDR3 totals 14 residues. The germline V gene encodes CDR1 SNHLY and CDR2 FYNNEI.

Details on this clonotype: At one end the junction does not follow the germline gene, possibly because of a read error. The V call is TRBV4-1, the J call TRBJ1-3, with D unclear. Germline V gene data show CDR1 as MGHRA and CDR2 as YSYEKL. This CDR3 spans 15 amino acids. CDR3 region: CASSGRGKSGNTMYF. The CDR3 nucleotides are TGCGCCAGCAGCGGACGGGGAAAATCTGGAAACACCATGTATTTT.

The chain has TRBV7-9 and TRBJ2-2; possibly TRBD2 for D (6 bases). Trimming took off 5 bases at V and 6 bases at J, with 16 bases between the two ends. Germline CDR1 SEHNR, CDR2 FQNEAQ (reference sequence). The CDR3 length is 15 residues. This chain's CDR3 is CASSPPAGLPGELFF. Written as DNA, the CDR3 is TGTGCCAGCAGCCCCCCGGCGGGGCTCCCCGGGGAGCTGTTTTTT.

The rearrangement joins TRBV28 to TRBJ1-2, with D unresolved. Germline V gives CDR1 MDHEN, CDR2 SYDVKM. Trimming stripped 6 bases from V and 7 bases from J, with 18 bases between. This CDR3 region has 14 residues. CDR3 sequence reads: CASRPPSYKAGYTF. CDR3 DNA: TGTGCCAGCAGGCCTCCAAGTTACAAGGCTGGCTACACCTTC.

This clonotype came up a few times. The V and J genes are TRBV29-1 and TRBJ2-2; weak D call: TRBD1 (6 bases). The CDR3 is 13 amino acids. CDR1 and CDR2 from the germline V gene are SQVTM and ANQGSEA. V was cut by 7 bases and J by 5 bases, with 14 bases left in between. CDR3 residues: CSASWTATGELFF. DNA for the CDR3: TGCAGCGCGTCTTGGACAGCGACCGGGGAGCTGTTTTTT.

The chain employs TRBV4-1 and TRBJ2-5, with unresolved D. The length of the CDR3 is 11 residues. With 0 bases removed from V and 7 bases from J, the gap between germline ends came to 3 bases. Germline lookup yields CDR1 MGHRA and CDR2 YSYEKL. This chain's CDR3 is CASSQERTQYF. In nucleotides, the CDR3 is TGCGCCAGCAGCCAAGAGCGGACCCAGTACTTC.

This clonotype was picked up a small number of times. This chain uses TRBV6-5 with TRBJ2-7; 11 positions match TRBD2. CDR3 length: 16 residues. Germline CDR1 and CDR2: MNHEY and SVGAGI. V was pared by 4 bases and J by 6 bases, with 11 bases of the junction left unmatched. CDR3 bases: TGTGCCAGCAGTTCCACCGTAGCGGGAGGGCTTCCCGAGCAGTACTTC. It is translated as CASSSTVAGGLPEQYF.

The chain recombines TRBV11-2 with TRBJ2-5; D may be TRBD1 (6 bases). Germline-derived CDR1 and CDR2 are SGHAT and FQNNGV. This CDR3 contains 14 residues. V was trimmed by 5 bases and J by 5 bases, leaving 15 bases between them. CDR3 sequence reads: CASSPDRFWETQYF. The DNA for the CDR3 is TGTGCCAGCAGCCCAGACAGGTTCTGGGAGACCCAGTACTTC.

This clonotype has a count of ten or more. An end of the junction does not agree with germline; a read error may underlie this. CDR3 sequence (DNA): TGCGCCAGCAGCTACGGGACTCAAGAGACCCAGTACTTC. As protein: CASSYGTQETQYF. This chain links TRBV6-5 with TRBJ2-5; weak D call: TRBD2 (6 bases). This CDR3 comprises 13 residues. Germline V CDR1 and CDR2: MNHEY, SVGAGI.

The chain has TRBV20-1 and TRBJ1-2; TRBD1 aligns across 9 bases. The CDR3 is made up of 15 amino acids. Germline loops: CDR1 DFQATT, CDR2 SNEGSKA (reference sequence). The J segment lost 2 bases and the V segment lost 4 bases, leaving 8 bases of the junction unmatched. The CDR3 loop reads CSAKPGQGANYGYTF. The CDR3 coding sequence is TGCAGTGCTAAACCGGGACAGGGTGCGAACTATGGCTACACCTTC.

V is TRBV4-2 and J is TRBJ2-4, with 9 bases identical to TRBD2. The CDR3 length is 21 residues. V was clipped by 0 bases and J by 0 bases; unmatched bases: 15. Germline V gene lookup returns CDR1 LGHNA and CDR2 YNFKEQ. CDR3 DNA sequence: TGTGCCAGCAGCCAAGATAAGACCGGGACCAGCGGGAGGTTAGCCAAAAACATTCAGTACTTC. Translation gives CASSQDKTGTSGRLAKNIQYF.

The chain joins TRBV12-3 or TRBV12-4 to TRBJ1-1, with 8 positions matching TRBD1. This CDR3 spans 18 amino acids. After removal of 8 bases from V and 1 base from J, the junction contained 18 bases not matched to a gene. The CDR3 reads CASGKRQGRVERNTEAFF. In DNA, the CDR3 is TGTGCCAGCGGGAAGAGACAGGGGAGAGTTGAGAGGAACACTGAAGCTTTCTTT.

The chain joins TRBV5-6 to TRBJ2-1; D is ambiguous. The CDR3 runs to 14 residues. CDR1 SGHDT and CDR2 YYEEEE come from the germline V gene. Trimming shortened V by 0 bases and J by 5 bases, and 9 bases separated the two germline ends. CDR3 amino acids: CASSLVLGNNEQFF. The CDR3 region has the DNA TGTGCCAGCAGCTTGGTTCTAGGAAACAATGAGCAGTTCTTC. Based on the CDR3 plus reference TRBV5-6 and TRBJ2-1, the full variable domain is DAGVTQSPTHLIKTRGQQVTLRCSPKSGHDTVSWYQQALGQGPQFIFQYYEEEERQRGNFPDRFSGHQFPNYSSELNVNALLLGDSALYLCASSLVLGNNEQFFGPGTRLTVL.

The genes are TRBV2 and TRBJ2-7, with D possibly being TRBD1 (5 bases). The CDR3 spans 14 residues. Germline CDR1 is SNHLY and CDR2 is FYNNEI. The V gene lost 6 bases and the J gene lost 2 bases, with 14 bases spanning the gap. The CDR3 spells CASRDTRLAYEQYF. CDR3 bases: TGTGCCAGCAGGGACACAAGGCTTGCCTACGAGCAGTACTTC. Drawing the rest from reference TRBV2 and TRBJ2-7, the complete variable domain is EPEVTQTPSHQVTQMGQEVILRCVPISNHLYFYWYRQILGQKVEFLVSFYNNEISEKSEIFDDQFSVERPDGSNFTLKIRSTKLEDSAMYFCASRDTRLAYEQYFGPGTRLTVT.

This clonotype was counted between two and nine times. The chain couples TRBV29-1 to TRBJ2-7; 7 nucleotides match TRBD1. Losses at the gene ends were 7 bases for V and 1 base for J; bases not matched to a gene: 4. This CDR3 spans 12 amino acids. The V gene's germline CDR1 is SQVTM and CDR2 ANQGSEA. The CDR3 loop is CSALQGSYEQYF. The CDR3 coding sequence is TGCAGCGCCCTACAGGGGTCCTACGAGCAGTACTTC.

As concerns this clonotype: At one of its ends the junction is not consistent with the germline gene, which may arise from a read error. The chain uses TRBV7-8 and TRBJ2-5; D remains ambiguous. The CDR3 sequence is 12 residues long. Germline CDR1 SGHVS, CDR2 FQNEAQ. In nucleotides, the CDR3 is TGTGCCAGCAGCCTTAACCAAGAGACCCGGTACTTC. This encodes CASSLNQETRYF.

This chain joins TRBV25-1 and TRBJ2-5; no firm D call. Germline values: CDR1 MGHDK, CDR2 SYGVNS. This CDR3 is built from 13 residues. Trimming took 2 bases from V and 4 from J, leaving 8 bases between them. The DNA for the CDR3 is TGTGCCAGCAGTGAAGGCTGGATAGAGACCCAGTACTTC. Amino acid sequence: CASSEGWIETQYF.

This clonotype was seen at least ten times. The chain recombines TRBV29-1 with TRBJ1-1; D is ambiguous. Trimming removed 5 bases from V and 1 base from J, with 14 bases in between. CDR3 length equals 14 residues. CDR1 and CDR2 from the germline V gene are SQVTM and ANQGSEA. CDR3 DNA: TGCAGCGTTACAATCCCAGGCCAGAACACTGAAGCTTTCTTT. Its translation is CSVTIPGQNTEAFF.

This clonotype was seen a few times. This chain connects TRBV18 to TRBJ2-2; a weak D match, TRBD1 (5 bases). Germline V lookup: CDR1 KGHSH, CDR2 LQKENI. The CDR3 is made up of 16 amino acids. The ends were cut back, 3 bases at V and 0 bases at J, with 11 bases in the middle. This CDR3 is CASSPQRQTNTGELFF. CDR3 sequence (DNA): TGTGCCAGCTCACCCCAAAGACAGACGAACACCGGGGAGCTGTTTTTT. The full variable domain, its missing parts supplied by reference TRBV18 and TRBJ2-2, is NAGVMQNPRHLVRRRGQEARLRCSPMKGHSHVYWYRQLPEEGLKFMVYLQKENIIDESGMPKERFSAEFPKEGPSILRIQQVVRGDSAAYFCASSPQRQTNTGELFFGEGSRLTVL.

This clonotype appeared a few times. The V gene is TRBV25-1, the J gene TRBJ2-5, with TRBD2 matching 14 bases. Germline trimming cut 7 bases from V and 4 bases from J; bases unmatched to any gene: 11. Per the germline V gene, CDR1 is MGHDK and CDR2 is SYGVNS. This CDR3 contains 17 residues. This chain's CDR3 is CASTLPGLAGVRETQYF. The CDR3 nucleotides are TGTGCCAGCACCCTCCCGGGACTAGCGGGAGTCCGAGAGACCCAGTACTTC.

The chain recombines TRBV6-6 with TRBJ2-7; D may be TRBD1 (6 bases). Trimming took 8 bases from V and 0 from J, leaving 8 bases between them. CDR3 size: 12 residues. Germline lookup yields CDR1 MNHNY and CDR2 SVGAGI (reference sequence). The DNA for the CDR3 is TGTGCCAGCTGGGACAACTCCTACGAGCAGTACTTC. As protein: CASWDNSYEQYF.